This record concerns one TCR beta chain sequence. Its antigen is unidentified. The data derive from a study of shared clonotypes between healthy human individuals. Study context: CD4 naive cells filled three plates per donor, CD4 memory three, CD8 naive two and CD8 memory one.

Study-level findings and limits: Non-shared clonotypes had lower generation probabilities than clonotypes shared by all four sorted-subset donors. Rarefaction analysis demonstrated incomplete sorted-subset sequencing notwithstanding large depth. Estimated clonotype richness was generally higher in naive than memory subsets.

Naive CD8 cells lacked CD45RO, underwent positive selection for CCR7 and left out terminally differentiated effector memory CD45RA+ cells. This CDR3 contains 15 residues. V was shortened by 4 bases and J by 2 bases, with 15 bases between the two germline ends. From germline, CDR1 is SQVTM and CDR2 ANQGSEA. Here immunoSEQ multiplex PCR was the method, and the copy in TCRdb shows in-frame clones only, minus some. The data show about 590,000 clones, around 95% seen once. The clonotype comes from a woman in her thirties in good health. The specimen sequenced was naive CD8+ T cells sorted from blood. The V gene is TRBV29-1, the J gene TRBJ2-1; tentative D call: TRBD1 (5 bases). CDR3: CSVVGAALTYNEQFF. The CDR3 bases are TGCAGCGTTGTTGGGGCAGCGTTGACCTACAATGAGCAGTTCTTC.